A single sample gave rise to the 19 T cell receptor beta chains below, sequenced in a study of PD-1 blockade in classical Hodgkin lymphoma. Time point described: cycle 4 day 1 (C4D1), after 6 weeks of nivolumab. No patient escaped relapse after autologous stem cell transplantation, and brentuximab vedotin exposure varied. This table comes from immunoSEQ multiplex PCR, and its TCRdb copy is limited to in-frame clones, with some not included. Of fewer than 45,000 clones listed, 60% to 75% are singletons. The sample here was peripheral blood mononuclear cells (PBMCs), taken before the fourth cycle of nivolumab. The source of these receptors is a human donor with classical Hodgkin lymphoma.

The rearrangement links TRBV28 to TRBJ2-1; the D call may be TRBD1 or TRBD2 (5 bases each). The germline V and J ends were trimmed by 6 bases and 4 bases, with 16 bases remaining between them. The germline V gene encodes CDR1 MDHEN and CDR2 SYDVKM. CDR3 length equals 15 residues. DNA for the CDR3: TGTGCCAGCAGACTGGGGGACGGACGATACAATGAGCAGTTCTTC. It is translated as CASRLGDGRYNEQFF. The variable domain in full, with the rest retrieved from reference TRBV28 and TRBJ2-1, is DVKVTQSSRYLVKRTGEKVFLECVQDMDHENMFWYRQDPGLGLRLIYFSYDVKMKEKGDIPEGYSVSREKKERFSLILESASTNQTSMYLCASRLGDGRYNEQFFGPGTRLTVL.

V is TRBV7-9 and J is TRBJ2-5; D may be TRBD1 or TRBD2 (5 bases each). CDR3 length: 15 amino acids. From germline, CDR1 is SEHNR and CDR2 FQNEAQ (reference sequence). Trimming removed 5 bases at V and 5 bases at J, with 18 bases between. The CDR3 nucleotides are TGTGCCAGCAGCCAAACCGGGACGATCGGGGAGACCCAGTACTTC. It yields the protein CASSQTGTIGETQYF.

The CDR3 nucleotides read TGTGCCAGCCGCCGTCAGGCCGATACCTACGAGCAGTACTTC. This encodes CASRRQADTYEQYF. This chain links TRBV6-1 with TRBJ2-7, with D unclear. Germline V gene sequence: CDR1 MNHNS, CDR2 SASEGT. V was pared by 8 bases and J by 2 bases, with 16 bases between. The CDR3 is 14 residues long.

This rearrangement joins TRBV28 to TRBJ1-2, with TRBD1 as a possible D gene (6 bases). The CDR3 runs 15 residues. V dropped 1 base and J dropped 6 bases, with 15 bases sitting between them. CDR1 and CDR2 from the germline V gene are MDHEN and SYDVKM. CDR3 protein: CASSLSDRTWHGYTF. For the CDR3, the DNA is TGTGCCAGCAGTTTATCTGACAGGACTTGGCATGGCTACACCTTC.

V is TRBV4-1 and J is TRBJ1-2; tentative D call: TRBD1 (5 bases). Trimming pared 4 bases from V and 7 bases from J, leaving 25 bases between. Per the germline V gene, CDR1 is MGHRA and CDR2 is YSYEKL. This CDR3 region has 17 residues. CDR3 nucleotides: TGCGCCAGCAGCCTCCAAACCCTCCGGGACGGCAAGGGTGGCTACACCTTC. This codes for CASSLQTLRDGKGGYTF.

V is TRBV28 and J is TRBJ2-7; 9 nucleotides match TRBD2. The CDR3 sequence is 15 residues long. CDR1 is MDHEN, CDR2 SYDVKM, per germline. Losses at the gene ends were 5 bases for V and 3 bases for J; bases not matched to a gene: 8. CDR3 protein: CASSPLLAGHYEQYF. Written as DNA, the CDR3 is TGTGCCAGCAGTCCTCTCCTAGCGGGGCACTACGAGCAGTACTTC.

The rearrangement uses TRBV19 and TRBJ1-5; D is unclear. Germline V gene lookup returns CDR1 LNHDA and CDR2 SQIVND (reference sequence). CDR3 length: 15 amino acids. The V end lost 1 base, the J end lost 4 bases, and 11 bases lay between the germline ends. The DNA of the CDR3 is TGTGCCAGTAGTATAGTTCACACGGGAAATCAGCCCCAGCATTTT. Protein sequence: CASSIVHTGNQPQHF.

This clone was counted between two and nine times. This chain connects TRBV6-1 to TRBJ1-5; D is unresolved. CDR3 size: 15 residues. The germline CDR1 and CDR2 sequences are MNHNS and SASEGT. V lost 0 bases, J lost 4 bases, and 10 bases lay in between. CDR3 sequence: CASSEARADNQPQHF. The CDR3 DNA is TGTGCCAGCAGTGAAGCTAGAGCAGATAATCAGCCCCAGCATTTT.

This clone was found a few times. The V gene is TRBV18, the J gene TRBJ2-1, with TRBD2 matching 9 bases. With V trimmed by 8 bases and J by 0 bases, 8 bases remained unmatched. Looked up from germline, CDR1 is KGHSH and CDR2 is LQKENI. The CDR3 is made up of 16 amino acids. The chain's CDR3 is CASASTSGFSYNEQFF. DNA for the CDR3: TGTGCCAGCGCCTCGACTAGCGGCTTCTCCTACAATGAGCAGTTCTTC.

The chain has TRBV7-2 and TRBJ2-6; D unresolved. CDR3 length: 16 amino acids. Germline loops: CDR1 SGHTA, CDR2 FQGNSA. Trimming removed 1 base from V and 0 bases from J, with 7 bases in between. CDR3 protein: CASSLDGSSGANVLTF. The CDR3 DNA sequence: TGTGCCAGCAGCTTAGACGGCAGCTCTGGGGCCAACGTCCTGACTTTC.

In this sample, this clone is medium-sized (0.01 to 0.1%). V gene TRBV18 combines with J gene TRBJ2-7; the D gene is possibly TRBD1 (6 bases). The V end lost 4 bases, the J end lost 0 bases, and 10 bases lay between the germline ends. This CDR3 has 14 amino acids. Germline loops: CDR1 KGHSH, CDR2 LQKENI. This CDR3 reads CASSLGQLSYEQYF. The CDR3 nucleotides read TGTGCCAGCTCACTAGGACAGCTCTCCTACGAGCAGTACTTC.

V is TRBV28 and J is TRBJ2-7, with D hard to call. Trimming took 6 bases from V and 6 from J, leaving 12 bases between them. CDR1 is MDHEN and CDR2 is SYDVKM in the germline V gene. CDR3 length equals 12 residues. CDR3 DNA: TGTGCCAGCAGCACTCCTCATGGCGAGCAGTACTTC. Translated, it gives CASSTPHGEQYF.

CDR3 bases: TGTGCCAGCTCACCTAACGGAGGGGCAGGAGGCTACACCTTC. It yields the protein CASSPNGGAGGYTF. The chain is built from TRBV18 and TRBJ1-2, with D possibly TRBD1 on 5 matching bases. Germline CDR1 reads KGHSH; CDR2 reads LQKENI. The CDR3 covers 14 residues. Trimming removed 3 bases from V and 8 bases from J, with 16 bases in between. Full variable domain (missing parts from reference TRBV18 and TRBJ1-2): NAGVMQNPRHLVRRRGQEARLRCSPMKGHSHVYWYRQLPEEGLKFMVYLQKENIIDESGMPKERFSAEFPKEGPSILRIQQVVRGDSAAYFCASSPNGGAGGYTFGSGTRLTVV.

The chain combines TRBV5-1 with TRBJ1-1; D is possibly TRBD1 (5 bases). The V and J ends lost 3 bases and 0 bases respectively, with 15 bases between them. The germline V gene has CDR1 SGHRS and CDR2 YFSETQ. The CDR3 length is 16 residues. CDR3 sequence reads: CASSSNSGRLNTEAFF. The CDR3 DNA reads TGCGCCAGCAGCTCAAATTCGGGACGGTTGAACACTGAAGCTTTCTTT.

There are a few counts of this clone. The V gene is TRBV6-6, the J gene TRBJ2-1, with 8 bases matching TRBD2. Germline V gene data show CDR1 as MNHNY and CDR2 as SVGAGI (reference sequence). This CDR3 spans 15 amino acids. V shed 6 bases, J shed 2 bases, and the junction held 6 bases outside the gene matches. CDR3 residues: CASRPPGGAYNEQFF. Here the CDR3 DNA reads TGTGCCAGCAGGCCCCCGGGAGGGGCCTACAATGAGCAGTTCTTC.

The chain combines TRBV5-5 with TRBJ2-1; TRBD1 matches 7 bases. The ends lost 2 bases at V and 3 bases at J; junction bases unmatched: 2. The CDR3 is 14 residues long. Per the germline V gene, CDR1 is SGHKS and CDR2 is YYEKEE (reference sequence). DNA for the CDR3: TGTGCCAGCAGCTTCCGGGACAGCTACAATGAGCAGTTCTTC. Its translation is CASSFRDSYNEQFF.

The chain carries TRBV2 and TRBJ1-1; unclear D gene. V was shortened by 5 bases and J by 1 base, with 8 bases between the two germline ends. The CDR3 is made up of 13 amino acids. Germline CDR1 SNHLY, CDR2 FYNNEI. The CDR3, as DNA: TGTGCCAGCAGTATAAGGGAGAACACTGAAGCTTTCTTT. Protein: CASSIRENTEAFF.

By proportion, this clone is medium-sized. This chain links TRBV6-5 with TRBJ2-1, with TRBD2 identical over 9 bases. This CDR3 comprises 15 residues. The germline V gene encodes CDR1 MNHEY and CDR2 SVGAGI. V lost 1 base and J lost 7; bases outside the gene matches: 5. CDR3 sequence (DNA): TGTGCCAGCAGTTACTGGGCTAGCGGGACTAATGAGCAGTTCTTC. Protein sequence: CASSYWASGTNEQFF.

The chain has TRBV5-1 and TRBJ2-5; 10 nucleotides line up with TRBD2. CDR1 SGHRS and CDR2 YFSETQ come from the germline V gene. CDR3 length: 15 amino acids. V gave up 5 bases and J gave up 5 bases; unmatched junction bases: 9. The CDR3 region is CASSTSGGAEETQYF. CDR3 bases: TGCGCCAGCAGTACCAGCGGGGGGGCTGAGGAGACCCAGTACTTC. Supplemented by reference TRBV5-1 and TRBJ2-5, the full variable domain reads KAGVTQTPRYLIKTRGQQVTLSCSPISGHRSVSWYQQTPGQGLQFLFEYFSETQRNKGNFPGRFSGRQFSNSRSEMNVSTLELGDSALYLCASSTSGGAEETQYFGPGTRLLVL.